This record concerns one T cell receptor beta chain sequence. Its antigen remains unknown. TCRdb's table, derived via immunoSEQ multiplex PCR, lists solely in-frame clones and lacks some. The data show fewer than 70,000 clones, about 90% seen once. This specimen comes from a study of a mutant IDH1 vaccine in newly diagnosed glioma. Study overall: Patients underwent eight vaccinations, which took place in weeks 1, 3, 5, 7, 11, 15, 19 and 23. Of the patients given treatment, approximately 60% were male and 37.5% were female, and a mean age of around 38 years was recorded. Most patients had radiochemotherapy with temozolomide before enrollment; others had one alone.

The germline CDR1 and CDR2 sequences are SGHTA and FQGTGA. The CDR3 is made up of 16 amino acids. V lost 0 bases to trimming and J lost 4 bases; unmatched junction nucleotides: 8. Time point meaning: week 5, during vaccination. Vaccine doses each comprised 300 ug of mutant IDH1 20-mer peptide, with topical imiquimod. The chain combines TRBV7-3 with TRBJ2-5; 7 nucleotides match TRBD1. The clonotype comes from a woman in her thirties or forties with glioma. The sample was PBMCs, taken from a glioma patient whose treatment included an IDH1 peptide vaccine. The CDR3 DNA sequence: TGTGCCAGCAGCTTAACCGGGTCCCCAGGGGGAGAGACCCAGTACTTC. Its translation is CASSLTGSPGGETQYF. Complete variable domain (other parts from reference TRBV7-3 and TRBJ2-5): GAGVSQTPSNKVTEKGKYVELRCDPISGHTALYWYRQSLGQGPEFLIYFQGTGAADDSGLPNDRFFAVRPEGSVSTLKIQRTERGDSAVYLCASSLTGSPGGETQYFGPGTRLLVL.